The 32 T cell receptor beta chains presented below share a single source sample, sequenced in a study of T-cell memory formation after mild COVID-19. MiXCR, run by TCRdb on the 5' RACE reads, gives a single entry per CDR3 protein. This sample has around 340,000 distinct CDR3 sequences; roughly 13% occur once, and the top ten carry 22%. Sequencing used PBMCs or a T cell subset sorted from them (not recorded which). The receptors derive from a man between 18 and 35 years old who had mild COVID-19 (a few samples of this study predate the infection). Cell type and time point are not known.

The count of this clonotype is one. The chain carries TRBV6-6 and TRBJ1-2; 12 bases map to TRBD1. V lost 5 bases and J lost 6; bases outside the gene matches: 4. The length of the CDR3 is 14 residues. The V gene's germline CDR1 is MNHNY and CDR2 SVGAGI (reference sequence). The CDR3 sequence: CASSPGTGGDGYTF. The CDR3 DNA reads as TGTGCCAGCAGTCCCGGGACAGGGGGCGATGGCTACACCTTC.

V usage is TRBV4-2 and J usage is TRBJ2-7; D assignment may be TRBD1 or TRBD2 (5 bases each). Germline loops: CDR1 LGHNA, CDR2 YNFKEQ. Trimming took 5 bases from V and 4 from J, leaving 12 bases between them. CDR3 length equals 13 residues. CDR3 residues: CASSIGTDYEQYF. The CDR3 bases are TGTGCCAGCAGCATAGGGACGGATTACGAGCAGTACTTC.

The chain uses TRBV6-5 and TRBJ2-7, with D hard to call. Per the germline V gene, CDR1 is MNHEY and CDR2 is SVGAGI. This CDR3 comprises 15 residues. Trimming cost V 5 bases and J 5 bases, with 19 bases left between them. The CDR3, as DNA: TGTGCCAGCAGTCCCCGAGGCGATCCTAATGACGAGCAGTACGTC. This encodes CASSPRGDPNDEQYV.

J is TRBJ2-3 and V is TRBV3-1; TRBD1 aligns across 7 bases. Germline-derived CDR1 and CDR2 are LGHDT and YNNKEL (reference sequence). The CDR3 totals 15 residues. V was pared by 2 bases and J by 5 bases, with 7 bases of the junction left unmatched. DNA of the CDR3: TGTGCCAGCAGCCAACTACGGGACAGCCTAGATACGCAGTATTTT. It encodes CASSQLRDSLDTQYF.

The chain links TRBV24-1 to TRBJ1-2, with a possible D match to TRBD1 (5 bases). Germline CDR1 reads KGHDR; CDR2 reads SFDVKD. The CDR3 has 13 amino acids. V was trimmed by 2 bases and J by 4 bases, leaving 7 bases between them. The CDR3 DNA is TGTGCCACCAGTGATTCTGGGGGCTATGGCTACACCTTC. Translated, it gives CATSDSGGYGYTF.

The chain links TRBV3-1 to TRBJ1-6; the D is unclear. The CDR3 has 17 residues. V lost 0 bases and J 0 bases, leaving 9 bases between the germline ends. CDR1 and CDR2 (germline): LGHDT, YNNKEL (reference sequence). The CDR3 bases are TGTGCCAGCAGCCAAGATCTCGGGAGCTCCTATAATTCACCCCTCCACTTT. Amino acid sequence: CASSQDLGSSYNSPLHF.

This chain joins TRBV3-1 and TRBJ2-4, with TRBD2 matching over 12 bases. Trimming at V came to 0 bases and at J to 6 bases, leaving 6 bases not matched to a gene. CDR1 LGHDT and CDR2 YNNKEL come from the germline V gene (reference sequence). The CDR3 has 17 residues. CDR3 residues: CASSQDTSGGWGNIQYF. DNA for the CDR3: TGTGCCAGCAGCCAAGATACTAGCGGGGGGTGGGGAAACATTCAGTACTTC.

This clonotype appeared a few times. The chain joins TRBV4-2 to TRBJ2-3; a possible D gene is TRBD2 (6 bases). The V end was cut by 5 bases, the J end by 2 bases, with 17 bases between. Germline CDR1 reads LGHNA; CDR2 reads YNFKEQ. This CDR3 is built from 16 residues. CDR3 in amino acids: CASSAQTGGSTDTQYF. The CDR3 nucleotides are TGTGCCAGCAGCGCCCAGACCGGGGGTTCCACAGATACGCAGTATTTT.

In its sample, this clonotype was seen many times. The chain combines TRBV6-5 with TRBJ2-5; 10 positions match TRBD2. CDR3 length: 14 residues. CDR1 and CDR2 (germline): MNHEY, SVGAGI. V lost 0 bases and J lost 5; bases outside the gene matches: 0. CDR3 loop: CASSYSAGGETQYF. The CDR3 DNA is TGTGCCAGCAGTTACTCAGCGGGGGGGGAGACCCAGTACTTC.

This clonotype was observed at least ten times. This chain's CDR3 is CASSFYGGRADTQYF. CDR3 DNA: TGTGCCAGCAGCTTTTACGGGGGCCGAGCAGATACGCAGTATTTT. The chain recombines TRBV7-6 with TRBJ2-3; D is possibly TRBD1 or TRBD2 (6 bases each). The CDR3 runs to 15 residues. Germline loops: CDR1 SGHVS, CDR2 FNYEAQ. Trimming took 3 bases from V and 4 from J, leaving 14 bases between them.

V usage is TRBV6-6 and J usage is TRBJ2-2; TRBD2 matches 12 bases. V was pared by 2 bases and J by 5 bases, with 3 bases of the junction left unmatched. Germline CDR1 is MNHNY and CDR2 is SVGAGI (reference sequence). The CDR3 runs to 16 residues. CDR3 sequence reads: CASSYRLAGGTGELFF. CDR3 DNA: TGTGCCAGCAGTTACAGGCTAGCGGGGGGGACCGGGGAGCTGTTTTTT.

This clonotype was detected a few times. V is TRBV6-5 and J is TRBJ2-1; 7 positions agree with TRBD1. The length of the CDR3 is 16 residues. Germline CDR1 reads MNHEY; CDR2 reads SVGAGI. With 6 bases clipped from V and 7 bases from J, the junction kept 15 bases outside the gene matches. Here the CDR3 DNA reads TGTGCCAGCAGACCAGGCGCCAGGGGGTTCAGAAATGAGCAGTTCTTC. Its protein is CASRPGARGFRNEQFF.

The chain links TRBV20-1 to TRBJ2-1, with TRBD2 matching 7 bases. The V gene end was trimmed by 5 bases and the J gene end by 8 bases; junction bases not matched to a gene: 15. Germline V gene data show CDR1 as DFQATT and CDR2 as SNEGSKA (reference sequence). CDR3 size: 15 residues. The CDR3 bases are TGCAGTGCTCCACGACTCGTGGGGGGGAAAGATGAGCAGTTCTTC. This codes for CSAPRLVGGKDEQFF.

The J gene is TRBJ2-2, the V gene TRBV18; D gene ambiguous. Germline V gene lookup returns CDR1 KGHSH and CDR2 LQKENI. Trimming cost V 5 bases and J 4 bases, with 5 bases left between them. CDR3 length equals 12 residues. This CDR3 reads CASSVPTGELFF. The CDR3 nucleotides are TGTGCCAGCTCAGTTCCCACCGGGGAGCTGTTTTTT.

This clonotype was seen only a few times. The genes are TRBV10-1 and TRBJ2-3; 8 bases align to TRBD2. The CDR3 runs 16 residues. The V gene's germline CDR1 is WNHNN and CDR2 SYGVQD (reference sequence). V lost 3 bases to trimming and J lost 4 bases; unmatched junction nucleotides: 9. CDR3 in amino acids: CASSDLAGSTADTQYF. In DNA form, the CDR3 reads TGCGCCAGCAGTGATTTAGCGGGGAGTACCGCAGATACGCAGTATTTT.

This clonotype was observed at least ten times. The chain is built from TRBV5-1 and TRBJ2-1; 7 bases fit TRBD2. The CDR3 consists of 15 residues. V dropped 3 bases and J dropped 7; count of bases not matched to a gene: 10. Per the germline V gene, CDR1 is SGHRS and CDR2 is YFSETQ. DNA of the CDR3: TGCGCCAGCAGCTCCCTGGGCATAGCGGGTAATGAGCAGTTCTTC. Translating gives CASSSLGIAGNEQFF.

This clonotype was recorded at least ten times. The chain links TRBV18 to TRBJ2-5; D remains ambiguous. V was pared by 5 bases and J by 0 bases, with 4 bases between. The CDR3 loop spans 12 amino acids. Germline V CDR1 and CDR2: KGHSH, LQKENI. CDR3 region: CASSYDQETQYF. CDR3 sequence (DNA): TGTGCCAGCTCATACGACCAAGAGACCCAGTACTTC.

This sequence joins TRBV27 and TRBJ2-5; D gene ambiguous. The germline V and J ends were trimmed by 4 bases and 7 bases, with 10 bases remaining between them. The length of the CDR3 is 12 residues. CDR1 MNHEY and CDR2 SMNVEV come from the germline V gene (reference sequence). The CDR3 here is CASSSRFGTQYF. In DNA form, the CDR3 reads TGTGCCAGCAGTTCTCGATTCGGGACCCAGTACTTC.

The chain combines TRBV4-3 with TRBJ2-3, with D unclear. This CDR3 has 16 amino acids. CDR1 is LGHNA and CDR2 is YSLEER in the germline V gene. V was pared by 4 bases and J by 3 bases, with 17 bases between. In DNA form, the CDR3 reads TGCGCCAGCAGCCTCAACACCTTGGCCGGGACAGATACGCAGTATTTT. It encodes CASSLNTLAGTDTQYF.

V and J are TRBV5-1 and TRBJ2-4; 8 nucleotides match TRBD1. V was clipped by 0 bases and J by 8 bases; unmatched bases: 7. Germline CDR1 reads SGHRS; CDR2 reads YFSETQ. The CDR3 length is 15 residues. The CDR3 DNA reads as TGCGCCAGCAGCTTGGCTCCAGGGGGCGCGGACATTCAGTACTTC. Protein product: CASSLAPGGADIQYF.

The J gene is TRBJ2-5, the V gene TRBV7-9; TRBD2 aligns across 9 bases. This CDR3 is 15 amino acids long. V lost 5 bases to trimming and J lost 4 bases; unmatched junction nucleotides: 8. In germline, CDR1 is SEHNR, CDR2 FQNEAQ (reference sequence). The CDR3 is CASSAGLRGGETQYF. The CDR3 DNA follows: TGTGCCAGCAGCGCGGGGCTGCGGGGGGGAGAGACCCAGTACTTC. Full variable domain (outside the CDR3, taken from reference TRBV7-9 and TRBJ2-5): DTGVSQNPRHKITKRGQNVTFRCDPISEHNRLYWYRQTLGQGPEFLTYFQNEAQLEKSRLLSDRFSAERPKGSFSTLEIQRTEQGDSAMYLCASSAGLRGGETQYFGPGTRLLVL.

The DNA for the CDR3 is TGTGCTAGTGTCCCCTACGGCGGACGGGCAGATACGCAGTATTTT. Its translation: CASVPYGGRADTQYF. V is TRBV12-5 and J is TRBJ2-3; no clear D. V lost 7 bases and J 4 bases, leaving 18 bases between the germline ends. Germline CDR1 is LGHNT and CDR2 is FRNRAP. The CDR3 length is 15 residues.

This chain links TRBV29-1 with TRBJ1-4, with D tentatively TRBD1 (6 bases). The CDR3 sequence is 13 residues long. Per the germline V gene, CDR1 is SQVTM and CDR2 is ANQGSEA. V gave up 7 bases and J gave up 7 bases, with 16 bases separating them. The CDR3 DNA is TGCAGCGGCAAACAGGGAACGGCTGAAAAACTGTTTTTT. Translated: CSGKQGTAEKLFF.

This clonotype came up a few times. The chain uses TRBV6-5 and TRBJ2-7; 9 positions agree with TRBD1. The CDR3 has 11 amino acids. The germline V gene has CDR1 MNHEY and CDR2 SVGAGI. After removal of 6 bases from V and 9 bases from J, the junction contained 3 bases not matched to a gene. The CDR3 DNA reads as TGTGCCAGCAGGGGACAGGGCAGGCAGTACGTC. Translating it yields CASRGQGRQYV.

The rearrangement joins TRBV28 to TRBJ1-2, with 9 bases matching TRBD1. Germline-derived CDR1 and CDR2 are MDHEN and SYDVKM. The trim removed 8 bases at V and 4 bases at J, leaving 17 bases unmatched. This CDR3 has 17 amino acids. CDR3 loop: CASGSPGQGGGGYGYTF. DNA of the CDR3: TGTGCCAGCGGATCTCCGGGACAGGGAGGAGGTGGCTATGGCTACACCTTC.

The V call is TRBV7-3, the J call TRBJ2-1; 9 positions match TRBD1. Germline CDR1 SGHTA, CDR2 FQGTGA. V lost 0 bases and J lost 6; bases outside the gene matches: 3. This CDR3 comprises 15 residues. CDR3 loop: CASSLTGQGSNEQFF. As DNA, the CDR3 is TGTGCCAGCAGCTTAACGGGACAGGGATCCAATGAGCAGTTCTTC.

This clonotype was seen a handful of times. The chain uses TRBV5-1 and TRBJ1-2; D is unresolved. The germline V and J ends were trimmed by 2 bases and 5 bases, with 10 bases remaining between them. The CDR3 has 13 residues. Germline V gene lookup returns CDR1 SGHRS and CDR2 YFSETQ. DNA for the CDR3: TGCGCCAGCAGCTTCCTGACGGAATATGGCTACACCTTC. This translates into CASSFLTEYGYTF.

This clonotype was recorded a few times. The CDR3: CASSLARASGELFF. The CDR3 nucleotides are TGTGCCAGCAGCTTAGCCCGGGCTTCCGGGGAGCTGTTTTTT. This chain connects TRBV7-9 to TRBJ2-2, with D unresolved. The CDR3 contains 14 residues. V was shortened by 0 bases and J by 6 bases, with 8 bases between the two germline ends. Per germline, CDR1 SEHNR and CDR2 FQNEAQ (reference sequence).

The chain is built from TRBV7-6 and TRBJ2-7; D is ambiguous. Trimming shortened V by 1 base and J by 2 bases, and 9 bases separated the two germline ends. The CDR3 covers 14 residues. CDR1 is SGHVS, CDR2 FNYEAQ, per germline. The CDR3 is CASSLVVRPYEQYF. CDR3 coding DNA: TGTGCCAGCAGCTTAGTGGTACGGCCCTACGAGCAGTACTTC.

The sample holds many counts of this clonotype. At one end the junction does not follow the germline gene, possibly because of a read error. The CDR3 reads CASSLQGDTEAFF. The CDR3 DNA follows: TGCGCCAGCAGCTTGCAGGGAGACACTGAAGCTTTCTTT. The V call is TRBV12-3 or TRBV12-4, the J call TRBJ1-1; D possibly corresponds to TRBD1 (5 bases). CDR3 length: 13 residues.

The chain is built from TRBV7-6 and TRBJ2-7; D tentatively reads TRBD1 or TRBD2 (5 bases each). The V end lost 5 bases, the J end lost 0 bases, and 11 bases lay between the germline ends. This CDR3 spans 14 amino acids. CDR1 is SGHVS and CDR2 is FNYEAQ in the germline V gene. CDR3 sequence: CASSAGTDSYEQYF. In DNA form, the CDR3 reads TGTGCCAGCAGCGCCGGGACGGACTCCTACGAGCAGTACTTC.

This clonotype was counted a few times. The genes are TRBV6-2 or TRBV6-3 and TRBJ2-2; 7 bases fit TRBD2. Trimming removed 2 bases from V and 3 bases from J; junction bases left unmatched: 3. Germline V gene sequence: CDR1 MNHEY, CDR2 SVGEGT. This CDR3 contains 15 residues. CDR3 in amino acids: CASSYVRGDTGELFF. In DNA form, the CDR3 reads TGTGCCAGCAGTTACGTCCGGGGGGACACCGGGGAGCTGTTTTTT.